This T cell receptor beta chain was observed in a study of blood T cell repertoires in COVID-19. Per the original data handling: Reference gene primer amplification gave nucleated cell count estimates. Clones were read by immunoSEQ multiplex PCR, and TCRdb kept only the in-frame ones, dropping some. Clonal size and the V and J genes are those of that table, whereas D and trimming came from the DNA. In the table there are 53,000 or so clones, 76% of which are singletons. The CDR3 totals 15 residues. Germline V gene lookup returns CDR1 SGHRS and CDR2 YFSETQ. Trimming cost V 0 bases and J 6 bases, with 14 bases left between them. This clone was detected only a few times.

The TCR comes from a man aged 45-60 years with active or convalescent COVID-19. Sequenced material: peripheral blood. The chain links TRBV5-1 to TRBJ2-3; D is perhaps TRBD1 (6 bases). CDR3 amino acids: CASSLAGTGLDTQYF. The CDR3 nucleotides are TGCGCCAGCAGCTTGGCCGGTACAGGGTTGGATACGCAGTATTTT.